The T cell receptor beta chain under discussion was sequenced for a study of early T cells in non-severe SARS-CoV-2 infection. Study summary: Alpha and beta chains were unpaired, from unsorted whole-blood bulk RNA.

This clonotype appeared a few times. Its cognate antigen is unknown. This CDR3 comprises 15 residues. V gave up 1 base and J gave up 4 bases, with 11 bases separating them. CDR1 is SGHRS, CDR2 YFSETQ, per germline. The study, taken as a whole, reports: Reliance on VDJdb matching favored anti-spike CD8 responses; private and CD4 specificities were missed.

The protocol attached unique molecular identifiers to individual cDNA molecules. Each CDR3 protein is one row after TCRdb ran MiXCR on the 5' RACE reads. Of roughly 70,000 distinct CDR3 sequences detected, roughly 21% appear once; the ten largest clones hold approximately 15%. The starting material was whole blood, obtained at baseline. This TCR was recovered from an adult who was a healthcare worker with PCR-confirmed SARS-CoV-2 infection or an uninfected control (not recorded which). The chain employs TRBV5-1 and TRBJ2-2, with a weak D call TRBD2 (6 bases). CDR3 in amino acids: CASSLRLASTGELFF. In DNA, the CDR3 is TGCGCCAGCAGCTTGAGGCTAGCGAGCACCGGGGAGCTGTTTTTT.